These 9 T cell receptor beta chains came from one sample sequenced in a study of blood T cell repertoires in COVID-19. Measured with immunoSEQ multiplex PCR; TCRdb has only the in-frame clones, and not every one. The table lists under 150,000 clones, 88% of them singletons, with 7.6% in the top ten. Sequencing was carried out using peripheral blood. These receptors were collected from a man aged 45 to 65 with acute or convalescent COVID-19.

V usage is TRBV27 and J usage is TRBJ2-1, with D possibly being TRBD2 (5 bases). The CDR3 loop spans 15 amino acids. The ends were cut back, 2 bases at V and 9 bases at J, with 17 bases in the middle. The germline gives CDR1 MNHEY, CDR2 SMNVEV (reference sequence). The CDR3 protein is CASSLRPGLASEQFF. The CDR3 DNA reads TGTGCCAGCAGTTTACGACCGGGCCTAGCCAGTGAGCAGTTCTTC.

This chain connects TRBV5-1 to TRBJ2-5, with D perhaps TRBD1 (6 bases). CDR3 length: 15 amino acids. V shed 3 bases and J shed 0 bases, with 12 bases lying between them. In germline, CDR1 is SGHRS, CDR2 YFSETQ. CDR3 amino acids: CASSSHYRDQETQYF. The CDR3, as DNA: TGCGCCAGCAGCTCCCACTACAGGGACCAAGAGACCCAGTACTTC.

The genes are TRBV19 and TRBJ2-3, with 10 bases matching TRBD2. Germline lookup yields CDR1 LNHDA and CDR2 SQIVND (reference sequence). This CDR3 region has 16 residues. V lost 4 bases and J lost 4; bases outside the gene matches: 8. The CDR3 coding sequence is TGTGCCAGTAGTAGTCTAGCGGGAGAGGGAGCAGATACGCAGTATTTT. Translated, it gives CASSSLAGEGADTQYF.

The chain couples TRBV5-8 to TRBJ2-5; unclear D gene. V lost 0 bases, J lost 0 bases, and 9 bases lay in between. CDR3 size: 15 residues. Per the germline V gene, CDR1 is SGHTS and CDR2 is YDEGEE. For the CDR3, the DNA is TGTGCCAGCAGCTTGGGGCTCGCGGACCAAGAGACCCAGTACTTC. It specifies CASSLGLADQETQYF.

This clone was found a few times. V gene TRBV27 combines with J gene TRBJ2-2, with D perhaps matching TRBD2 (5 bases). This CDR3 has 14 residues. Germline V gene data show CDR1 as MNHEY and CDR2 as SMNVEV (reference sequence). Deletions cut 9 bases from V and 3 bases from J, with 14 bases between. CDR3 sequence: CARKKRGYTGELFF. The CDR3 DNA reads TGTGCCAGAAAAAAACGGGGTTACACCGGGGAGCTGTTTTTT.

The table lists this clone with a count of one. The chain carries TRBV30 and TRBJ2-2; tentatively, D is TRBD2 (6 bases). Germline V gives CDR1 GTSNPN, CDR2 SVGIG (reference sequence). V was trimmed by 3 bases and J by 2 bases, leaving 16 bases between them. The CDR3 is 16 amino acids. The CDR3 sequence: CAWRAGRLQNTGELFF. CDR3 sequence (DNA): TGTGCCTGGAGGGCGGGACGCCTACAAAACACCGGGGAGCTGTTTTTT.

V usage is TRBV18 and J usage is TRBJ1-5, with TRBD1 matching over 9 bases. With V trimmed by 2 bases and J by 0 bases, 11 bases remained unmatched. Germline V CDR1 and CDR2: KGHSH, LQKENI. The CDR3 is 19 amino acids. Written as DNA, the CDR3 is TGTGCCAGCTCACCAAGACCGGGACAGGGTTCTAATAGCAATCAGCCCCAGCATTTT. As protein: CASSPRPGQGSNSNQPQHF.

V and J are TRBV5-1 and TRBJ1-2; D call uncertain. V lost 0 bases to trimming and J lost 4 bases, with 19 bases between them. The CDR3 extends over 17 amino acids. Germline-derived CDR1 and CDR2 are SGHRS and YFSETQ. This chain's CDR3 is CASSLAGSATLSYGYTF. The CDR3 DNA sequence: TGCGCCAGCAGCTTGGCTGGCTCCGCGACACTGAGCTATGGCTACACCTTC.

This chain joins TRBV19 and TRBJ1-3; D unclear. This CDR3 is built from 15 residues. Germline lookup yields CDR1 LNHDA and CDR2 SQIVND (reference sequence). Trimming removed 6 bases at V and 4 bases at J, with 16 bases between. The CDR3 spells CASSSGVRGGNTIYF. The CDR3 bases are TGTGCCAGTAGCTCCGGCGTCAGAGGCGGAAACACCATATATTTT.